What follows are 23 T cell receptor beta chains derived from one specimen sequenced in a study of CD8+ T cells in alopecia areata. The treatment is: oral pan-JAK inhibitor, 5-10 mg twice daily. It was cDNA, reverse transcribed from extracted RNA, that served as the sequencing template. TCRdb's table, derived via immunoSEQ multiplex PCR, lists solely in-frame clones and lacks some. The table includes 150,000 to 200,000 clones, approximately 60% detected once. The source material was CD4+ T cells sorted from blood, sampled at week 24, from a patient treated with tofacitinib. The receptor source for this set is a human donor with alopecia areata.

The rearrangement uses TRBV7-9 and TRBJ2-3; possible D gene TRBD2, 5 bases. V was trimmed by 5 bases and J by 0 bases, leaving 12 bases between them. The CDR3 is 15 amino acids. CDR1 and CDR2 from the germline V gene are SEHNR and FQNEAQ (reference sequence). CDR3 loop: CASSQGSTSTDTQYF. CDR3 DNA sequence: TGTGCCAGCAGCCAAGGGAGCACTAGCACAGATACGCAGTATTTT.

This sequence joins TRBV6-5 and TRBJ2-7; TRBD1 matches 9 bases. The V segment lost 4 bases and the J segment 1 base; nucleotides outside the gene matches: 5. This CDR3 comprises 15 residues. CDR1 and CDR2 (germline): MNHEY, SVGAGI. Here the CDR3 DNA reads TGTGCCAGCAGTTCCCCGGGACAGGGTTCCTACGAGCAGTACTTC. Translated: CASSSPGQGSYEQYF.

The count of this clone is one. This chain uses TRBV29-1 with TRBJ2-3, with TRBD1 matching 9 bases. Germline CDR1 reads SQVTM; CDR2 reads ANQGSEA. This CDR3 region has 15 residues. J was trimmed by 3 bases and V by 8 bases; bases with no gene match: 12. The CDR3 loop is CSSSPGTGKTDTQYF. The CDR3 nucleotides read TGCAGCTCATCCCCGGGGACAGGGAAGACAGATACGCAGTATTTT.

The CDR3 reads CASSASTGARPQHF. The CDR3 DNA is TGTGCCAGCAGTGCCAGTACCGGGGCGAGGCCCCAGCATTTT. The chain links TRBV2 to TRBJ1-5, with D maybe TRBD1 (5 bases). The CDR3 totals 14 residues. Trimming pared 4 bases from V and 9 bases from J, leaving 16 bases between. Germline values: CDR1 SNHLY, CDR2 FYNNEI. Complete variable domain (other parts from reference TRBV2 and TRBJ1-5): EPEVTQTPSHQVTQMGQEVILRCVPISNHLYFYWYRQILGQKVEFLVSFYNNEISEKSEIFDDQFSVERPDGSNFTLKIRSTKLEDSAMYFCASSASTGARPQHFGDGTRLSIL.

Here the CDR3 reads CSGTSGGVGETQYF. The DNA of the CDR3 is TGCAGCGGGACTAGCGGGGGTGTTGGCGAGACCCAGTACTTC. The V and J genes are TRBV29-1 and TRBJ2-5, with 13 nucleotides matching TRBD2. The CDR3 consists of 14 residues. Per germline, CDR1 SQVTM and CDR2 ANQGSEA. The J segment lost 5 bases and the V segment lost 7 bases, leaving 7 bases of the junction unmatched.

The chain joins TRBV15 to TRBJ1-5, with 11 bases matching TRBD1. Germline lookup yields CDR1 LNHNV and CDR2 YYDKDF (reference sequence). CDR3 length: 14 residues. J lost 7 bases, V lost 5 bases, and 4 bases had no gene match. CDR3 nucleotide sequence: TGTGCCACCAGCTCCGGACAGGGGGCCCAGCCCCAGCATTTT. It translates to CATSSGQGAQPQHF.

The chain recombines TRBV30 with TRBJ1-4; 9 bases align to TRBD1. Trimming at V came to 0 bases and at J to 3 bases, leaving 2 bases not matched to a gene. Germline V gene data show CDR1 as GTSNPN and CDR2 as SVGIG (reference sequence). CDR3 length equals 15 residues. The CDR3 DNA reads TGTGCCTGGAGTGTACGGGACAGGGCTAATGAAAAACTGTTTTTT. This sequence encodes CAWSVRDRANEKLFF.

Only a few counts were recorded for this clone. Germline is not matched at one junction end, which may reflect a read error. J is TRBJ2-5 and V is TRBV2, with D possibly being TRBD1 (6 bases). The CDR3 spans 12 residues. Germline V gene data show CDR1 as SNHLY and CDR2 as FYNNEI. In DNA, the CDR3 is TGTGCCAGCAATCGGGAACCGGGACACTCTAACTTC. Amino acid sequence: CASNREPGHSNF.

By proportion, this clone is medium-sized. The chain employs TRBV28 and TRBJ2-3; the D call may be TRBD1 or TRBD2 (5 bases each). Trimming removed 5 bases from V and 6 bases from J, with 18 bases in between. This CDR3 contains 15 residues. CDR1 is MDHEN, CDR2 SYDVKM, per germline. CDR3 sequence (DNA): TGTGCCAGCAGTGTCTTCCGAGGGGCACGCGATACGCAGTATTTT. It encodes CASSVFRGARDTQYF.

This chain links TRBV30 with TRBJ2-3; D possibly matches TRBD1 or TRBD2 (5 bases each). The germline CDR1 and CDR2 sequences are GTSNPN and SVGIG (reference sequence). V dropped 3 bases and J dropped 3 bases, with 19 bases sitting between them. This CDR3 contains 16 residues. Here the CDR3 reads CAWSALRGVGTDTQYF. The DNA of the CDR3 is TGTGCCTGGAGCGCCCTCCGGGGCGTGGGGACAGATACGCAGTATTTT.

The chain's CDR3 is CSVTAGSYSYEQYF. The CDR3 nucleotides are TGCAGCGTTACGGCGGGGTCCTATTCCTACGAGCAGTACTTC. The V and J genes are TRBV29-1 and TRBJ2-7, with D perhaps matching TRBD2 (6 bases). CDR1 and CDR2 from the germline V gene are SQVTM and ANQGSEA. This CDR3 is built from 14 residues. Trimming stripped 5 bases from V and 1 base from J, with 15 bases between.

The rearrangement uses TRBV9 and TRBJ1-1, with D uncertain. V was shortened by 4 bases and J by 1 base, with 11 bases between the two germline ends. The CDR3 consists of 14 residues. Germline V gene lookup returns CDR1 SGDLS and CDR2 YYNGEE. The CDR3 DNA sequence: TGTGCCAGCAGCCAATTTCAGAGGAACACTGAAGCTTTCTTT. As protein: CASSQFQRNTEAFF.

The rearrangement uses TRBV2 and TRBJ1-4; D not certain. Trimming removed 6 bases from V and 7 bases from J, with 6 bases in between. The CDR3 loop spans 11 amino acids. Germline loops: CDR1 SNHLY, CDR2 FYNNEI. This CDR3 is CASSLAEKLFF. The CDR3 coding sequence is TGTGCCAGCAGCTTGGCTGAAAAACTGTTTTTT.

This clone was seen more than once but under ten times. The chain employs TRBV23-1 and TRBJ1-5; D is uncertain. TRBV23-1 is recorded as an ORF, its role being uncertain. The length of the CDR3 is 12 residues. Trimming cost V 8 bases and J 7 bases, with 12 bases left between them. For the CDR3, the DNA is TGCGCCAGCGGGCGTGGTATCCAGCCCCAGCATTTT. Its protein product is CASGRGIQPQHF.

This clone was counted only a few times. This chain connects TRBV29-1 to TRBJ2-5; a possible D gene is TRBD1 (6 bases). CDR1 is SQVTM and CDR2 is ANQGSEA in the germline V gene. V lost 2 bases, J lost 3 bases, and 13 bases lay in between. This CDR3 is 14 amino acids long. The CDR3, as DNA: TGCAGCGTTGAAACTGGACAGTTCGAAGAGACCCAGTACTTC. Its protein is CSVETGQFEETQYF. The entire variable domain, with the rest obtained from reference TRBV29-1 and TRBJ2-5, is as follows: SAVISQKPSRDICQRGTSLTIQCQVDSQVTMMFWYRQQPGQSLTLIATANQGSEATYESGFVIDKFPISRPNLTFSTLTVSNMSPEDSSIYLCSVETGQFEETQYFGPGTRLLVL.

This clone occurred a few times. This chain joins TRBV18 and TRBJ1-2, with a weak D call TRBD1 (6 bases). V lost 3 bases, J lost 0 bases, and 14 bases lay in between. The CDR3 loop spans 16 amino acids. Germline V CDR1 and CDR2: KGHSH, LQKENI. The DNA of the CDR3 is TGTGCCAGCTCACCGGGGCCCCAGGGGACTAACTATGGCTACACCTTC. Protein product: CASSPGPQGTNYGYTF.

This clone was observed a handful of times. The identical CDR3 is also encoded by other nucleotide sequences in the sample. This chain uses TRBV29-1 with TRBJ2-5; TRBD1 agrees at 7 bases. CDR3 size: 13 residues. Germline V gives CDR1 SQVTM, CDR2 ANQGSEA. V was pared by 6 bases and J by 5 bases, with 9 bases of the junction left unmatched. The CDR3 reads CSVGQGVRETQYF. The CDR3 coding sequence is TGCAGCGTGGGGCAGGGGGTCCGGGAGACCCAGTACTTC.

The rearrangement uses TRBV4-1 and TRBJ2-3, with 11 nucleotides matching TRBD1. CDR3 length: 16 residues. Germline values: CDR1 MGHRA, CDR2 YSYEKL. The junction had 8 bases not matched to a gene; V was cut back by 4 bases and J by 5 bases. The CDR3 DNA reads as TGCGCCAGCAGCCCCAGGACAGGGGGCCCTAGAGATACGCAGTATTTT. Translating gives CASSPRTGGPRDTQYF.

The genes are TRBV4-2 and TRBJ2-7; no definite D call. CDR1 and CDR2 from the germline V gene are LGHNA and YNFKEQ. The V gene lost 0 bases and the J gene lost 7 bases, with 13 bases spanning the gap. This CDR3 has 14 amino acids. The CDR3 DNA reads as TGTGCCAGCAGCCAAGATGGCCCAAATGAAGAGCAGTACTTC. Translating gives CASSQDGPNEEQYF.

The gene calls are TRBV7-2 and TRBJ2-7, with TRBD1 as a possible D gene (5 bases). This CDR3 has 11 amino acids. CDR1 and CDR2 (germline): SGHTA, FQGNSA. With 3 bases removed from V and 5 bases from J, the gap between germline ends came to 5 bases. In DNA, the CDR3 is TGTGCCAGCAGCTTCAGGGACGAGCAGTACTTC. It encodes CASSFRDEQYF.

The rearrangement links TRBV6-1 to TRBJ1-6; D gene unclear. V lost 7 bases to trimming and J lost 10 bases, with 17 bases between them. The CDR3 totals 14 residues. Germline V gene lookup returns CDR1 MNHNS and CDR2 SASEGT. CDR3 coding DNA: TGTGCCAGCACCAAATGGGCCCTAGGGTCACCCCTCCACTTT. Encoded protein: CASTKWALGSPLHF.

This clone was counted between two and nine times. The V gene is TRBV29-1, the J gene TRBJ2-1; D gene unclear. Germline assignment: CDR1 SQVTM and CDR2 ANQGSEA. V lost 3 bases to trimming and J lost 6 bases, with 9 bases between them. The CDR3 extends over 12 amino acids. In DNA form, the CDR3 reads TGCAGCGTTGAGAGGCAGGCCAATGAGCAGTTCTTC. Its translation is CSVERQANEQFF.

This clone was recorded once. The chain links TRBV5-6 to TRBJ2-7; D perhaps matches TRBD1 (6 bases). CDR3 length: 15 amino acids. V was cut by 5 bases and J by 5 bases, with 20 bases left in between. Germline V gene sequence: CDR1 SGHDT, CDR2 YYEEEE. In nucleotides, the CDR3 is TGTGCCAGCAGTTCGATACTGACAGGCTGGGACGAGCAGTACTTC. It translates to CASSSILTGWDEQYF.